This T cell receptor (beta chain) comes out of a study of blood T cell repertoires in COVID-19. In the study overall: Samples representing acute and convalescent COVID-19 were sourced from the United States, Italy and Spain. Sources were T cells, B-cell-depleted T cells, or PBMCs; the material itself was cDNA or gDNA.

Original data processing: Nucleated cell number was recorded as an estimate derived from reference gene primer amplification. Generated by immunoSEQ multiplex PCR, the TCRdb table keeps only in-frame clones and is missing some. Clone size and the V and J calls come from that table; the DNA yielded D and trimming. The top ten hold 4.8% of the sample, which has approximately 74,000 clones, around 90% seen once. The CDR3 length is 13 residues. The germline V gene has CDR1 SGHTS and CDR2 YDEGEE. V was pared by 0 bases and J by 5 bases, with 8 bases between. The chain uses TRBV5-8 and TRBJ1-2; D may be TRBD1 (5 bases). This sequence originates from a woman aged 55 to 70 with active COVID-19. The sequencing sample was made of peripheral blood. The CDR3 DNA is TGTGCCAGCAGCTTGGCCGGGGGGTATGGCTACACCTTC. It specifies CASSLAGGYGYTF.